The clone carrying this T cell receptor (beta chain) was seen only a few times. What it recognizes is unknown. The sample belongs to a study of blood T cells in healthy people across ages. Study-wide findings and caveats: Bulk PBMC profiling left naive and antigen-experienced comparisons inconclusive. Changes seen in expanded clonotypes were possibly confounded by donor CMV status left unknown. Diversity estimates drawn from one million T cells were deemed underestimates.

A second PCR, run for 7 to 11 cycles, used a sample-barcoded 5' primer plus a J-beta primer mix. The template-switch adaptor, which had 12 random nucleotides, put a tag on each cDNA molecule. TCRdb independently ran MiXCR on the 5' RACE reads; one entry per CDR3 protein. The table shows about 1,500,000 distinct CDR3 sequences, with 42% occurring only once. CDR1 and CDR2 from the germline V gene are DFQATT and SNEGSKA (reference sequence). The V and J ends lost 6 bases and 3 bases respectively, with 15 bases between them. The length of the CDR3 is 13 residues. Sequenced input: blood. V gene TRBV20-1 combines with J gene TRBJ2-7, with a tentative D call TRBD1 (5 bases). This clonotype originated in a woman under 30 in good health. CDR3 nucleotide sequence: TGCAGTGCAAAAGACAGACATGACTACGAGCAGTACTTC. It codes for CSAKDRHDYEQYF.